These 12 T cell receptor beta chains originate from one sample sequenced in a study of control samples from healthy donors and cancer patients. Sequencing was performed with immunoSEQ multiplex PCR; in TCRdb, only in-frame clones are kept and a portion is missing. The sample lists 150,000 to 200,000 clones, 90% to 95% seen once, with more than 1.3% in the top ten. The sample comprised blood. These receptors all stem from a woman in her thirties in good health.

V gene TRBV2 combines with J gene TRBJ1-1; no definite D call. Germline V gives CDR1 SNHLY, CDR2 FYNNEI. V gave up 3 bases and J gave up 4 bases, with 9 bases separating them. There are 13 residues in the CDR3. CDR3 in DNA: TGTGCCAGCAGTGAGTATGGGGTCACTGAAGCTTTCTTT. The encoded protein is CASSEYGVTEAFF.

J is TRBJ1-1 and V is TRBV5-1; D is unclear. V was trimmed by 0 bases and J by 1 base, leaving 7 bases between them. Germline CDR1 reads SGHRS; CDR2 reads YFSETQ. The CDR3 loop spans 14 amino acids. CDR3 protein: CASSLANQNTEAFF. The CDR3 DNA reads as TGCGCCAGCAGCTTGGCCAACCAGAACACTGAAGCTTTCTTT.

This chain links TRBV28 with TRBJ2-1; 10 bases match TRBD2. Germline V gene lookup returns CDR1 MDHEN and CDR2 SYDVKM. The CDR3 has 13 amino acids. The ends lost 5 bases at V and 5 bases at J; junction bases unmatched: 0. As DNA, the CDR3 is TGTGCCAGCAGTAGCGGGAGGGACAATGAGCAGTTCTTC. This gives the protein CASSSGRDNEQFF.

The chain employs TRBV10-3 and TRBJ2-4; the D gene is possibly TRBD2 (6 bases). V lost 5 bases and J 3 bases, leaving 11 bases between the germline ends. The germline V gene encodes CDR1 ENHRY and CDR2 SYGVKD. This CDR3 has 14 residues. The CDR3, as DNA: TGTGCCATCAGTAGGGAGGAAAGCAAAAACATTCAGTACTTC. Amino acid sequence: CAISREESKNIQYF.

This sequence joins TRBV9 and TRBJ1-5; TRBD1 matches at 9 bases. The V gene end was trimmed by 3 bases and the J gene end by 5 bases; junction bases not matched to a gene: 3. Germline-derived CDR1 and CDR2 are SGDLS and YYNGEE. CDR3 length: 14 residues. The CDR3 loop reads CASSAGQGYQPQHF. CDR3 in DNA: TGTGCCAGCAGCGCGGGACAGGGCTATCAGCCCCAGCATTTT. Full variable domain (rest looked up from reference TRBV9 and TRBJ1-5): DSGVTQTPKHLITATGQRVTLRCSPRSGDLSVYWYQQSLDQGLQFLIQYYNGEERAKGNILERFSAQQFPDLHSELNLSSLELGDSALYFCASSAGQGYQPQHFGDGTRLSIL.

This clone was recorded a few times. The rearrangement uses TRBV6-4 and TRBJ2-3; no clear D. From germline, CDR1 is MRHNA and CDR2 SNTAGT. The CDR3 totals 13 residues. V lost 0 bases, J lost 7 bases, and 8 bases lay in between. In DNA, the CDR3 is TGTGCCAGCAGTGACTCTGACTTTAATACGCAGTATTTT. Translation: CASSDSDFNTQYF.

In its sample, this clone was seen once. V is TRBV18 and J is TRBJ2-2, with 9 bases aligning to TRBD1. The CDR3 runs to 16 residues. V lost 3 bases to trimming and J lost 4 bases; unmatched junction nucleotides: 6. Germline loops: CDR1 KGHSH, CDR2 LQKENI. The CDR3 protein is CASSPYDRGGTGELFF. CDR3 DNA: TGTGCCAGCTCACCCTACGACAGGGGGGGCACCGGGGAGCTGTTTTTT.

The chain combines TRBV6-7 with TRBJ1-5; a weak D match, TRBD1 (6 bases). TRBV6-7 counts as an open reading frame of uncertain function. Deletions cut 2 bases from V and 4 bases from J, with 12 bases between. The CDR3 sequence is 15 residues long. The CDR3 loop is CASSYTRDKNQPQHF. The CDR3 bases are TGTGCCAGCAGTTACACCCGGGACAAAAATCAGCCCCAGCATTTT.

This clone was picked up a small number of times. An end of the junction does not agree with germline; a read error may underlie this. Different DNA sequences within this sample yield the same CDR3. The CDR3 region is CSARGGTEAFF. The CDR3 DNA is TGCAGTGCCAGAGGGGGCACTGAAGCTTTCTTT. The gene calls are TRBV20-1 and TRBJ1-1; D might be TRBD1 (6 bases). Looked up from germline, CDR1 is DFQATT and CDR2 is SNEGSKA (reference sequence). CDR3 length: 11 amino acids.

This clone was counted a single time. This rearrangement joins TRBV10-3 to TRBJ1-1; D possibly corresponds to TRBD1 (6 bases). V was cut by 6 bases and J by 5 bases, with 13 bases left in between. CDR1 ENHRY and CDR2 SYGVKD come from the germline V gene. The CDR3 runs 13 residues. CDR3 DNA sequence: TGTGCCATCAGGGGGGCAGAGGGGACTGAAGCTTTCTTT. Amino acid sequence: CAIRGAEGTEAFF.

Here the CDR3 reads CASSTARGRSPLHF. CDR3 nucleotides: TGTGCCAGTAGTACCGCCAGGGGGCGTTCACCCCTCCACTTT. The V and J genes are TRBV19 and TRBJ1-6, with 8 bases fitting TRBD1. From germline, CDR1 is LNHDA and CDR2 SQIVND (reference sequence). The CDR3 is 14 residues long. Trimming at V came to 4 bases and at J to 9 bases, leaving 5 bases not matched to a gene.

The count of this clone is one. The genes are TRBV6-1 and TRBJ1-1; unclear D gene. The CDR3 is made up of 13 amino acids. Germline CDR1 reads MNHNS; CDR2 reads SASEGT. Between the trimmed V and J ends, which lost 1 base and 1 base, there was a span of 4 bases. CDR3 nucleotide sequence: TGTGCCAGCAGTGAAGACACGAACACTGAAGCTTTCTTT. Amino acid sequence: CASSEDTNTEAFF.